These T cell receptor beta chains were read from a single sample in a study of PD-1 blockade in classical Hodgkin lymphoma. Repertoires were generated with immunoSEQ multiplex PCR, while TCRdb's copy carries only in-frame clones and drops some. The table has 29,000 or so clones, 65% to 85% seen once; the top ten hold about 0.59%. The sample consisted of CD4+ T cells from blood, taken before the fourth cycle of nivolumab. The receptors derive from a human donor with classical Hodgkin lymphoma. Each CDR3 is given with its conserved first and last residue.

J,V,CDR3
TRBJ2-5,TRBV5-1,CASSFGSQETQYF
TRBJ2-7,TRBV14,CASSQDPASSYEQYF
TRBJ2-5,TRBV6-5,CASSYSQVGETQYF
TRBJ1-1,TRBV7-3,CASSLLGGQNTEAFF
TRBJ1-2,TRBV7-9,CASSRQANYGYTF
TRBJ1-4,TRBV18,CASSPPEQGPNEKLFF
TRBJ2-5,TRBV5-1,CASSPGLAGTSETQYF
TRBJ2-1,TRBV27,CASSLLPLASGGAGEQFF
TRBJ2-7,TRBV6-1,CASRTGPKSYEQYF
TRBJ1-2,TRBV6-6,CARDPCKNYGYTF
TRBJ1-4,TRBV5-1,CASSLQGSEKLFF
TRBJ1-4,TRBV28,CASGEITGTGSEKLFF
TRBJ1-5,TRBV19,CASTEGTLGNQPQHF
TRBJ1-1,TRBV11-2,CASTWRGATEAFF
TRBJ1-5,TRBV6-6,CASSYSIADQPQHF
TRBJ1-1,TRBV5-5,CASSLLVNTEAFF
TRBJ1-1,TRBV5-1,CASSLVTGGYTEAFF
TRBJ2-5,TRBV5-1,CASSFSGGTKTQYF
TRBJ1-1,TRBV7-9,CASRNSGQVGNAFF
TRBJ2-7,TRBV5-1,CASSLQRGPYEQYF
TRBJ2-7,TRBV5-1,CASSFEGAVNEQYF
TRBJ1-3,TRBV5-1,CASSLEGPPGNTIYF
TRBJ1-2,TRBV19,CASSTNPTTGYTF
TRBJ2-1,TRBV6-6,CASSDVAGGGNEQFF
TRBJ2-5,TRBV5-1,CASSLGRGETQYF
TRBJ1-5,TRBV9,CASSVSPDRAGNQPQHF
TRBJ1-1,TRBV27,CASSSTGTALTKAFF
TRBJ2-7,TRBV5-1,CASSHEGRSYEQYF
TRBJ1-1,TRBV6-5,CASSYSWGLTEAFF
TRBJ1-5,TRBV29-1,CSVRGQSIEQPQHF
TRBJ2-3,TRBV7-9,CASSRTSGGADTQYF
TRBJ1-2,TRBV28,CASSLGQGRGYTF
TRBJ2-2,TRBV11-2,CASSPLRGGRTGELFF
TRBJ1-6,TRBV27,CASSTRDRNSPLHF
TRBJ1-1,TRBV5-1,CASSLMENTEAFF
TRBJ1-1,TRBV7-8,CASSYESRNTEAFF
TRBJ2-7,TRBV18,CASSPLSLIGSSEQYF
TRBJ1-2,TRBV6-5,CASKQGRDYGYTF
TRBJ2-2,TRBV5-1,CASSLFLAANTGELFF
TRBJ2-3,TRBV10-3,CAISANPGGASDTQYF
TRBJ2-3,TRBV18,CASSLAGGTDTQYF
TRBJ1-2,TRBV7-9,CASSWGQADYGYTF
TRBJ1-2,TRBV28,CASRGPDAGGRNYGYTF
TRBJ2-6,TRBV2,CASSRGGANVLTF
TRBJ2-6,TRBV5-8,CASSLDSGLEGANVLTF
TRBJ1-2,TRBV7-9,CASSLSGGLVGYTF
TRBJ2-5,TRBV4-2,CASSLDRQTQYF
TRBJ2-7,TRBV5-1,CASSLEKEYYEQYF
TRBJ1-1,TRBV7-2,CASSSNRGGMNTEAFF
TRBJ1-4,TRBV5-1,CASSLASQGNEKLFF
TRBJ1-4,TRBV5-1,CASSQTGANEKLFF
TRBJ1-5,TRBV7-6,CASSLAGQPQHF
TRBJ1-2,TRBV6-5,CASSRDTGLIGYTF
TRBJ2-7,TRBV7-9,CASSSSGGYEQYF